This T cell receptor (beta chain) appears in the sequencing data of a study of shared clonotypes between healthy human individuals. Study-wide points: Clonotypes shared by all four sorted-subset donors had higher generation probabilities than non-shared clonotypes.

V trimming: 2 bases; J trimming: 1 base; junction bases outside the gene matches: 0. CDR3 length equals 15 residues. Germline V gene lookup returns CDR1 MNHEY and CDR2 SMNVEV (reference sequence). This table comes from immunoSEQ multiplex PCR, and its TCRdb copy is limited to in-frame clones, with some not included. In the table there are around 79,000 clones, under 65% of which are singletons. As regards this clone: The antigen is unknown.

This clonotype was obtained from a man under 40 in good health. The chain carries TRBV27 and TRBJ2-3, with 10 bases lining up with TRBD2. The sequenced sample consisted of memory CD8+ T cells sorted from blood. Subset of the sample: CD45RO+ cells pooled with CCR7-negative TemRA cells. This CDR3 is CASSLGTSGTDTQYF. DNA for the CDR3: TGTGCCAGCAGTTTAGGGACTAGCGGCACAGATACGCAGTATTTT.